This T cell receptor (beta chain) derives from a study of blood T cell repertoires in COVID-19. Background on the study: The analysed material was cDNA or gDNA that came from T cells, B-cell-depleted T cells, or PBMCs.

Authors' processing steps: The authors estimated nucleated cell counts from reference gene primer amplification. TCRdb's copy holds only in-frame clones and misses some; the assay was immunoSEQ multiplex PCR. Clone size and V and J calls were adopted from that table, with D and trimming inferred from the DNA. Of tens of thousands of clones listed, 85% were seen once; the top ten hold 35% to 45%. The length of the CDR3 is 15 residues. Between the trimmed V and J ends, which lost 0 bases and 6 bases, there was a span of 14 bases. Germline V gene sequence: CDR1 SGDLS, CDR2 YYNGEE. This clone is a singleton in its sample.

This receptor was identified in a man older than 75 with acute or convalescent COVID-19. The chain has TRBV9 and TRBJ2-3, with D possibly TRBD2 on 5 matching bases. Sequences were obtained from peripheral blood. The CDR3, as DNA: TGTGCCAGCAGCGTAGGTTGGACGGGAATGGATACGCAGTATTTT. Translated, it gives CASSVGWTGMDTQYF.